This is a list of T cell receptor beta chains from one sample in a study of blood T cell repertoires in COVID-19. Only in-frame clones appear in the TCRdb table, and some are missing; sequencing was by immunoSEQ multiplex PCR. The sample has about 69,000 clones; 65% to 90% are singletons. The source material was peripheral blood. The receptors originated from a man at least 80 years old with acute or convalescent COVID-19. CDR3s include the opening cysteine and the closing phenylalanine or tryptophan. D genes are given only for firm matches. Size is stated for part of the rows, as once, few or many counts, or as a class when the clone is expanded.

. | TRBJ2-5 | . | TRBV5-8 | CASNEGLGGETQYF | TGTGCCAGCAACGAGGGATTGGGTGGGGAGACCCAGTACTTC
once | TRBJ1-4 | . | TRBV28 | CASSVGLPGKKLFF | TGTGCCAGCAGTGTAGGCCTACCGGGTAAAAAACTGTTTTTT
. | TRBJ2-5 | TRBD1 | TRBV14 | CASSQSWDRAVEETQYF | TGTGCCAGCAGCCAGAGCTGGGACAGGGCCGTAGAAGAGACCCAGTACTTC
. | TRBJ1-2 | . | TRBV27 | CASSRQAGLYGYTF | TGTGCCAGCAGTCGACAGGCAGGACTTTATGGCTACACCTTC
. | TRBJ1-1 | TRBD1 | TRBV29-1 | CSADRGPYTEAFF | TGCAGCGCGGACAGGGGGCCGTACACTGAAGCTTTCTTT
. | TRBJ2-1 | . | TRBV29-1 | CSTRLRRNEQFF | TGCAGCACCCGACTAAGGAGGAATGAGCAGTTCTTC
. | TRBJ2-1 | . | TRBV12-5 | CASGLGRYDEQFF | TGTGCTAGTGGTTTGGGCCGGTACGATGAGCAGTTCTTC
. | TRBJ2-1 | . | TRBV9 | CASSVGDGGVNEQFF | TGTGCCAGCAGCGTAGGGGACGGAGGGGTGAATGAGCAGTTCTTC
. | TRBJ2-1 | TRBD2 | TRBV7-9 | CASSPRGGLAGSSYNEQFF | TGTGCCAGCAGCCCTAGGGGGGGACTAGCGGGGAGCTCCTACAATGAGCAGTTCTTC
few | TRBJ1-1 | . | TRBV9 | CASSVRVNTEAFF | TGTGCCAGCAGCGTCAGGGTGAACACTGAAGCTTTCTTT
. | TRBJ1-4 | . | TRBV5-1 | CASSAGGINEKLFF | TGCGCCAGCAGCGCCGGGGGGATAAATGAAAAACTGTTTTTT
. | TRBJ1-1 | . | TRBV9 | CASSVATPGWDTEAFF | TGTGCCAGCAGCGTAGCTACTCCAGGGTGGGACACTGAAGCTTTCTTT
. | TRBJ2-7 | . | TRBV4-3 | CASSQGRDIHEQYF | TGCGCCAGCAGCCAAGGCCGGGACATCCACGAGCAGTACTTC
. | TRBJ2-7 | TRBD2 | TRBV7-2 | CASSLPRTRPYEQYF | TGTGCCAGCAGCTTACCCCGGACTAGGCCCTACGAGCAGTACTTC
few | TRBJ1-5 | . | TRBV6-2/TRBV6-3 | CASSLQGFKSNQPQHF | TGTGCCAGCAGTTTGCAGGGTTTTAAGAGCAATCAGCCCCAGCATTTT
. | TRBJ2-1 | . | TRBV12-3/TRBV12-4 | CASSLGHEQFF | TGTGCCAGCAGTTTGGGGCATGAGCAGTTCTTC